The 8 T cell receptor beta chains below all came from one sample that was sequenced in a study of T cell repertoires in cytomegalovirus infection. No antigen has been identified for these receptors. In TCRdb, the reads were re-called with MiXCR into one record per CDR3 protein. Of 650,000 to 900,000 distinct CDR3 sequences listed, roughly 29% are singletons. Sequencing was performed on cultured CD8+ T cells from PBMCs, taken from culture after CMV antigen stimulation. These receptors were collected from a human donor in good health (CMV status not recorded). Some clones in this sample may be carry-over from other donors' samples.

The genes are TRBV12-3 or TRBV12-4 and TRBJ2-7; the D call may be TRBD1 or TRBD2 (5 bases each). V was pared by 6 bases and J by 7 bases, with 16 bases between. The CDR3 runs to 13 residues. Written as DNA, the CDR3 is TGTGCCAGCAGCTACGGGGAAGGGGTTGAGCAGTACTTC. Translated: CASSYGEGVEQYF.

Many counts were recorded for this clonotype. The rearrangement links TRBV7-2 to TRBJ2-1; 8 nucleotides line up with TRBD2. Trimming removed 1 base from V and 6 bases from J; junction bases left unmatched: 5. The germline V gene encodes CDR1 SGHTA and CDR2 FQGNSA. This CDR3 has 15 amino acids. DNA for the CDR3: TGTGCCAGCAGCTTAGGAACAGCGGGGGTCAATGAGCAGTTCTTC. Its translation: CASSLGTAGVNEQFF. Filled out from reference TRBV7-2 and TRBJ2-1, the complete variable domain reads GAGVSQSPSNKVTEKGKDVELRCDPISGHTALYWYRQSLGQGLEFLIYFQGNSAPDKSGLPSDRFSAERTGGSVSTLTIQRTQQEDSAVYLCASSLGTAGVNEQFFGPGTRLTVL.

This clonotype showed up many times. The CDR3 sequence: CASSFTAGPYEQYV. The CDR3 DNA reads as TGTGCCAGCAGCTTCACTGCCGGCCCCTACGAGCAGTACGTC. This chain links TRBV7-9 with TRBJ2-7; D unresolved. The V end lost 3 bases, the J end lost 2 bases, and 11 bases lay between the germline ends. Germline V gives CDR1 SEHNR, CDR2 FQNEAQ (reference sequence). The CDR3 contains 14 residues.

This clonotype was seen only a few times. The chain carries TRBV7-6 and TRBJ1-1; D gene uncertain. With 5 bases removed from V and 6 bases from J, the gap between germline ends came to 13 bases. There are 13 residues in the CDR3. Germline V gene data show CDR1 as SGHVS and CDR2 as FNYEAQ. CDR3 DNA sequence: TGTGCCAGCAGCCCTACGGGCTGGGCTGAAGCTTTCTTT. Translating it yields CASSPTGWAEAFF. Full variable domain (outside the CDR3, taken from reference TRBV7-6 and TRBJ1-1): GAGVSQSPRYKVTKRGQDVALRCDPISGHVSLYWYRQALGQGPEFLTYFNYEAQQDKSGLPNDRFSAERPEGSISTLTIQRTEQRDSAMYRCASSPTGWAEAFFGQGTRLTVV.

The chain is built from TRBV12-5 and TRBJ2-1, with D maybe TRBD2 (7 bases). Per the germline V gene, CDR1 is LGHNT and CDR2 is FRNRAP. The CDR3 is 15 amino acids. V was trimmed by 3 bases and J by 6 bases, leaving 15 bases between them. The CDR3 nucleotides read TGTGCTAGTGGTTTTAAGAGTAGGGGGGGCAATGAGCAGTTCTTC. Translated, it gives CASGFKSRGGNEQFF.

CDR3 bases: TGTGCCACCAGTGACCTAGCGGGGGCCTACAATGAGCAGTTCTTC. This encodes CATSDLAGAYNEQFF. The genes are TRBV24-1 and TRBJ2-1, with TRBD2 matching over 10 bases. CDR1 KGHDR and CDR2 SFDVKD come from the germline V gene. The V and J ends lost 4 bases and 2 bases, in that order; junction bases with no gene match: 1. The CDR3 totals 15 residues.

The genes are TRBV2 and TRBJ1-2; no definite D call. The V and J ends lost 10 bases and 2 bases respectively, with 20 bases between them. This CDR3 region has 15 residues. Germline CDR1 is SNHLY and CDR2 is FYNNEI. CDR3 coding DNA: TGTGCCAACCAGCGGGTCGGACGGCGGAACTATGGCTACACCTTC. Translating gives CANQRVGRRNYGYTF.

For the CDR3, the DNA is TGTGCCATCAGTGAGCTCGTCCTTACAGGGGGGAACACTGAAGCTTTCTTT. This sequence encodes CAISELVLTGGNTEAFF. The chain joins TRBV10-3 to TRBJ1-1; 8 bases line up with TRBD1. Trimming took 2 bases from V and 1 from J; bases not matched to a gene: 9. The CDR3 extends over 17 amino acids. Looked up from germline, CDR1 is ENHRY and CDR2 is SYGVKD.